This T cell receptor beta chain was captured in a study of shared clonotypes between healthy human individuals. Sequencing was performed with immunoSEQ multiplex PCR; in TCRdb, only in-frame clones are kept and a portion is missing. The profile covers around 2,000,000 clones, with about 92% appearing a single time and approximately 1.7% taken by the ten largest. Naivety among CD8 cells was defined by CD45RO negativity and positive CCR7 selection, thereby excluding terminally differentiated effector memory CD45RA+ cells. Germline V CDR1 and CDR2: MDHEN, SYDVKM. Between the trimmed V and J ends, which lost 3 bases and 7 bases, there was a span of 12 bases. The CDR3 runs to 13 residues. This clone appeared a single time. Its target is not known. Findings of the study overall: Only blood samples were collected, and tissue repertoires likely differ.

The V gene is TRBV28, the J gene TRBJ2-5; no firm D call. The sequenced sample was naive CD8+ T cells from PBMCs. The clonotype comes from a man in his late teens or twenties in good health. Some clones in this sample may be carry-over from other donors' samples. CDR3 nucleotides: TGTGCCAGCAGTTTTACCCCCCCTGGGACCCAGTACTTC. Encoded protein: CASSFTPPGTQYF.